The 8 T cell receptor beta chains below come from one sample, sequenced in a study of CD8+CD57+ T cells in acquired aplastic anemia (dated by TCRdb to the late 2010s). Sequenced using an Illumina HiSeq 2000. TCR beta VDJ combination and CDR3 sequence profiling used genomic DNA as the template. TCRdb's own reprocessing of the public reads used fastp at Q25 and MiXCR and kept productive beta chains. Identical CDR3 protein sequences are pooled into one entry, listed with their most common genes and DNA. This sample is represented by 150,000 to 170,000 distinct CDR3 sequences; roughly 49% of them were singletons. Of the sample, 12% falls within the top ten clones. Patients chosen for sequencing had shown expansion of CD8+CD57+ cells by flow cytometry. Sequenced material: sorted CD4+, CD8+, or CD8+CD57+ T cells (not recorded which) from PBMCs. The receptors originated from a human donor with aplastic anemia.

V and J are TRBV20-1 and TRBJ2-3; 7 bases fit TRBD2. The CDR3 consists of 10 residues. The V gene end was trimmed by 4 bases and the J gene end by 14 bases; junction bases not matched to a gene: 6. The germline V gene encodes CDR1 DFQATT and CDR2 SNEGSKA (reference sequence). For the CDR3, the DNA is TGCAGTGCTACTAGCGGAGCGGTGTATTTT. Translated, it gives CSATSGAVYF.

This clonotype came up a few times. The J gene is TRBJ2-7, the V gene TRBV20-1, with 8 bases lining up with TRBD1. This CDR3 is built from 14 residues. The ends lost 0 bases at V and 4 bases at J; junction bases unmatched: 5. Germline CDR1 and CDR2: DFQATT and SNEGSKA (reference sequence). The CDR3 coding sequence is TGCAGTGCTAGAGATCGGACAGGGTGGTACGAGCAGTACTTC. Its protein is CSARDRTGWYEQYF.

Comment on this clonotype: This may be a read error, as it is one base from a much larger clone. The rearrangement links TRBV3-1 to TRBJ1-6; D remains ambiguous. CDR3 length equals 17 residues. The germline V gene has CDR1 LGHDT and CDR2 YNNKEL (reference sequence). V lost 1 base and J lost 2, with 12 bases in between. Here the CDR3 reads CASSQGNQRTYNSPLHF. The CDR3, as DNA: TGTGCCAGCAGCCAAGGGAACCAGAGGACCTATAATTCACCCCTCCACTTT. Combining the CDR3 with reference TRBV3-1 and TRBJ1-6 gives the whole variable domain DTAVSQTPKYLVTQMGNDKSIKCEQNLGHDTMYWYKQDSKKFLKIMFSYNNKELIINETVPNRFSPKSPDKAHLNLHINSLELGDSAVYFCASSQGNQRTYNSPLHFGNGTRLTVT.

Details on this clonotype: At one of its ends the junction is not consistent with the germline gene, which may arise from a read error. This chain connects TRBV2 to TRBJ2-3; weak D call: TRBD1 (5 bases). Germline-derived CDR1 and CDR2 are SNHLY and FYNNEI. CDR3 length: 13 amino acids. The CDR3 DNA follows: TGTGCCATCAGTGGCAGGGACACAGATACGCAGTATTTT. It yields the protein CAISGRDTDTQYF.

This sequence joins TRBV24-1 and TRBJ2-1, with 11 bases lining up with TRBD2. J was trimmed by 8 bases and V by 11 bases; bases with no gene match: 13. The germline CDR1 and CDR2 sequences are KGHDR and SFDVKD. The CDR3 is 15 amino acids. The CDR3 here is CASDSLAGGRDEQFF. The CDR3 DNA reads TGTGCCAGCGATTCCTTAGCGGGGGGGAGGGATGAGCAGTTCTTC.

In this sample, this clonotype turned up once. The chain employs TRBV7-9 and TRBJ1-1; tentatively, D is TRBD1 (5 bases). V was clipped by 2 bases and J by 5 bases, with 9 bases between them. Germline V gene sequence: CDR1 SEHNR, CDR2 FQNEAQ (reference sequence). The CDR3 contains 13 residues. CDR3 protein: CASSLSGGTEAFF. CDR3 sequence (DNA): TGTGCCAGCAGCTTAAGTGGGGGAACTGAAGCTTTCTTT.

J is TRBJ2-7 and V is TRBV7-2; 8 nucleotides line up with TRBD1. The CDR3 extends over 14 amino acids. CDR1 SGHTA and CDR2 FQGNSA come from the germline V gene. J gave up 5 bases and V 2 bases, and 5 bases lay outside the gene matches. CDR3 sequence (DNA): TGTGCCAGCAGCTTAAACGCAGGGGGCAACGAGCAGTACTTC. Its protein product is CASSLNAGGNEQYF. The variable domain in full, completed from reference TRBV7-2 and TRBJ2-7, reads GAGVSQSPSNKVTEKGKDVELRCDPISGHTALYWYRQSLGQGLEFLIYFQGNSAPDKSGLPSDRFSAERTGGSVSTLTIQRTQQEDSAVYLCASSLNAGGNEQYFGPGTRLTVT.

Comments on this clonotype: Just one base apart from a much larger clone, this may be a read error. Lacking the conserved final phenylalanine or tryptophan, this CDR3 likely reflects a read error. V usage is TRBV4-1 and J usage is TRBJ2-3; 7 bases are shared with TRBD1. The CDR3 covers 14 residues. The germline V gene encodes CDR1 MGHRA and CDR2 YSYEKL. V dropped 0 bases and J dropped 3; count of bases not matched to a gene: 0. The CDR3 DNA follows: TGCGCCAGCAGCCAAGAGGGACAGACAGATACGCAGTATCTT. The encoded protein is CASSQEGQTDTQYL.